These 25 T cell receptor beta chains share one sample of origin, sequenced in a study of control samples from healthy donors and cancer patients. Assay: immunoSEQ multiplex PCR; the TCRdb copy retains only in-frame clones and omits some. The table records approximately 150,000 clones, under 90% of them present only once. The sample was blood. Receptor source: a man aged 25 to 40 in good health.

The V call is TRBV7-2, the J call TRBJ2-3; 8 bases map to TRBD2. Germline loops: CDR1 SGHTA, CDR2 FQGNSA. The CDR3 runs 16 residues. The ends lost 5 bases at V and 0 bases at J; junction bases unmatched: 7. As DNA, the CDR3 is TGTGCCAGCAGCCCCCGGGGGGGGCCGAGCACAGATACGCAGTATTTT. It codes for CASSPRGGPSTDTQYF.

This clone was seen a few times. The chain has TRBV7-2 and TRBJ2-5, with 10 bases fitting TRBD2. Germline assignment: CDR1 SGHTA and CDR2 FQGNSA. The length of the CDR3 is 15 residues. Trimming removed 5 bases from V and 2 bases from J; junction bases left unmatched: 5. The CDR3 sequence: CASSPTSGEQETQYF. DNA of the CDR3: TGTGCCAGCAGCCCAACTAGCGGGGAACAAGAGACCCAGTACTTC.

Here the CDR3 reads CASSTSTGVVPPQHF. As DNA, the CDR3 is TGTGCCAGCAGCACGAGTACAGGGGTCGTTCCGCCCCAGCATTTT. J is TRBJ1-5 and V is TRBV7-9; 7 bases line up with TRBD1. CDR1 and CDR2 (germline): SEHNR, FQNEAQ (reference sequence). V shed 5 bases, J shed 9 bases, and the junction held 13 bases outside the gene matches. The CDR3 contains 15 residues.

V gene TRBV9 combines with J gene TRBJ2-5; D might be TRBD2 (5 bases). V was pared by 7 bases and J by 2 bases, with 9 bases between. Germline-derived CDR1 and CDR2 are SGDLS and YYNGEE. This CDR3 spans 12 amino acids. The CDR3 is CASERSQETQYF. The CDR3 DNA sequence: TGTGCCAGCGAGCGGAGTCAAGAGACCCAGTACTTC. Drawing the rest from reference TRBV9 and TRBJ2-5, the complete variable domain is DSGVTQTPKHLITATGQRVTLRCSPRSGDLSVYWYQQSLDQGLQFLIQYYNGEERAKGNILERFSAQQFPDLHSELNLSSLELGDSALYFCASERSQETQYFGPGTRLLVL.

The CDR3 nucleotides are TGTGCCAGCAGTTACGGCGCCGGGTCTATCTCCTACGAGCAGTACTTC. This translates into CASSYGAGSISYEQYF. The chain recombines TRBV6-5 with TRBJ2-7; D remains ambiguous. The germline V gene encodes CDR1 MNHEY and CDR2 SVGAGI. The CDR3 is 16 amino acids. V was cut by 2 bases and J by 0 bases, with 14 bases left in between.

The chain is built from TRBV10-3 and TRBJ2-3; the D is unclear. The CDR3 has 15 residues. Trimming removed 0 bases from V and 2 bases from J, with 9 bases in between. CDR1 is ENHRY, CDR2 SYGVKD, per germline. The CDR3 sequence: CAISESADNTDTQYF. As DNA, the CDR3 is TGTGCCATCAGTGAGTCAGCAGACAACACAGATACGCAGTATTTT.

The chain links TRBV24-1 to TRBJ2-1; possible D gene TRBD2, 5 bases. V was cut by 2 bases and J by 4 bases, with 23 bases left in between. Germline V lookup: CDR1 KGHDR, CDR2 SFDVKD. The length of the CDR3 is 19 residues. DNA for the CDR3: TGTGCCACCAGTGATTCCACCCCGGGGTTCAGGACGGATTACAATGAGCAGTTCTTC. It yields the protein CATSDSTPGFRTDYNEQFF.

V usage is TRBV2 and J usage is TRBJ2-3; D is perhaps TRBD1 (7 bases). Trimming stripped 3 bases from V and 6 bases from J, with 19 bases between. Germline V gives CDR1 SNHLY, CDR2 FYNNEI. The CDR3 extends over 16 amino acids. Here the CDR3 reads CASSEGAGGIVDTQYF. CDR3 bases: TGTGCCAGCAGTGAGGGTGCAGGGGGGATAGTTGATACGCAGTATTTT.

This CDR3 reads CASSTNRGRQPQHF. CDR3 in DNA: TGTGCCAGCAGTACCAACAGGGGGCGCCAGCCCCAGCATTTT. The V and J genes are TRBV6-5 and TRBJ1-5; 9 nucleotides align to TRBD1. The CDR3 covers 14 residues. Trimming removed 5 bases from V and 7 bases from J; junction bases left unmatched: 6. Germline V gene sequence: CDR1 MNHEY, CDR2 SVGAGI.

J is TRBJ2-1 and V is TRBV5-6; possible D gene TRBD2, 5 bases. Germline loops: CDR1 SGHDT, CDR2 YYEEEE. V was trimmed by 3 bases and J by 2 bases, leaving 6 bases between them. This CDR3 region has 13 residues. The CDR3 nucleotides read TGTGCCAGCAGCTCCGGGGCCTACAATGAGCAGTTCTTC. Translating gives CASSSGAYNEQFF.

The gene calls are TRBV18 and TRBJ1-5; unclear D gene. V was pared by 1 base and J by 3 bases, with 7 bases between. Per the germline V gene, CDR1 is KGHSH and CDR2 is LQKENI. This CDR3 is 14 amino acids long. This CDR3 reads CASSPRQDNQPQHF. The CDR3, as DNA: TGTGCCAGCTCACCACGGCAGGACAATCAGCCCCAGCATTTT. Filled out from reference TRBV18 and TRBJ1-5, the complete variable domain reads NAGVMQNPRHLVRRRGQEARLRCSPMKGHSHVYWYRQLPEEGLKFMVYLQKENIIDESGMPKERFSAEFPKEGPSILRIQQVVRGDSAAYFCASSPRQDNQPQHFGDGTRLSIL.

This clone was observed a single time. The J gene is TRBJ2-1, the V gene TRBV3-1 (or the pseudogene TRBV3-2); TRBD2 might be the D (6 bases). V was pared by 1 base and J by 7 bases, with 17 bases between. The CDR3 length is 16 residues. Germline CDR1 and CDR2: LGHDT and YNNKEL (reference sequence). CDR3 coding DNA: TGTGCCAGCAGCCAAGTAGGGAGGCAGGGTGGTAATGAGCAGTTCTTC. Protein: CASSQVGRQGGNEQFF.

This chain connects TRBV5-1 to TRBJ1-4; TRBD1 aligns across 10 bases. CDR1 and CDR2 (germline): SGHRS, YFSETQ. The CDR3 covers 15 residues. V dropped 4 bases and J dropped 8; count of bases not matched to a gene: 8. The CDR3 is CASSPGGTGAEKLFF. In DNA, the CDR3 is TGCGCCAGCAGCCCGGGGGGGACAGGGGCAGAAAAACTGTTTTTT.

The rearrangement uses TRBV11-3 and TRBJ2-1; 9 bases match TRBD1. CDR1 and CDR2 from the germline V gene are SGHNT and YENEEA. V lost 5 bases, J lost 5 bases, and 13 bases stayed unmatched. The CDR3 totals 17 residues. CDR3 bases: TGTGCCAGCAGCAAGCCTGGGACAGGGAGGGGGGACAATGAGCAGTTCTTC. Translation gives CASSKPGTGRGDNEQFF.

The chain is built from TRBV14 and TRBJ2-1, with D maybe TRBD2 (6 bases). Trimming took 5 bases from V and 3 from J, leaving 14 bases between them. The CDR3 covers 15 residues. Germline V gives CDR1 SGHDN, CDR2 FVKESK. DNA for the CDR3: TGTGCCAGCAGCACCCGTCCCGGGAGCTACAATGAGCAGTTCTTC. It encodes CASSTRPGSYNEQFF.

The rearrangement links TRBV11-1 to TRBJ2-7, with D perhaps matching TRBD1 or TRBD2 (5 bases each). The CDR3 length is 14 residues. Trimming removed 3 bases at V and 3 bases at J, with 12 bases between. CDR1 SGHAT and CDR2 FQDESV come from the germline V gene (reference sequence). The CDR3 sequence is CASSFEGSRYEQYF. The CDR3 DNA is TGTGCCAGCAGCTTTGAGGGGTCCCGCTACGAGCAGTACTTC.

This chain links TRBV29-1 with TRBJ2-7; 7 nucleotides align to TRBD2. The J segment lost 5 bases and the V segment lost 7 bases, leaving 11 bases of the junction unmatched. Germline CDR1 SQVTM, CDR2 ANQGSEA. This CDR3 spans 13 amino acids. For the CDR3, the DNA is TGCAGCGCCGGGGGAGGGTCTTACCACGAGCAGTACTTC. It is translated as CSAGGGSYHEQYF.

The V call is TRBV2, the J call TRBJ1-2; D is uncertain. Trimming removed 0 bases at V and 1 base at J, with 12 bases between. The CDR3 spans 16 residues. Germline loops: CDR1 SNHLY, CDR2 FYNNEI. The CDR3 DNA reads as TGTGCCAGCAGTGAAGCGATAGGACCGGTTAACTATGGCTACACCTTC. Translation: CASSEAIGPVNYGYTF.

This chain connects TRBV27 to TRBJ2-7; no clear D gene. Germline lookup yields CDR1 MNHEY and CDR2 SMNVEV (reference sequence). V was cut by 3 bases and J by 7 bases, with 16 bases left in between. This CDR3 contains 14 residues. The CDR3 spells CASSLGMGVGEQYF. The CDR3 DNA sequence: TGTGCCAGCAGTTTGGGTATGGGTGTGGGGGAGCAGTACTTC.

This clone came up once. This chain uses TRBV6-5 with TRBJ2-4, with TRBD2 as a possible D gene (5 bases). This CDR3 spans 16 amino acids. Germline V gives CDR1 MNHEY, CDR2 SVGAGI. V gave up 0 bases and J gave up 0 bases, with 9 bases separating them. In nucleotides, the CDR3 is TGTGCCAGCAGTTACTCTCCAGGACTAGCCAAAAACATTCAGTACTTC. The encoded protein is CASSYSPGLAKNIQYF.

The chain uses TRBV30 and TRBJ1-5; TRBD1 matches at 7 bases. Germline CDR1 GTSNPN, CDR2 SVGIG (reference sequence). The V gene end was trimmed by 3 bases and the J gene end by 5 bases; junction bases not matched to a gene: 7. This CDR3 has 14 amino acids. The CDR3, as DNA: TGTGCCTGGAGACACAGGGGCGGGGATCAGCCCCAGCATTTT. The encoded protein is CAWRHRGGDQPQHF.

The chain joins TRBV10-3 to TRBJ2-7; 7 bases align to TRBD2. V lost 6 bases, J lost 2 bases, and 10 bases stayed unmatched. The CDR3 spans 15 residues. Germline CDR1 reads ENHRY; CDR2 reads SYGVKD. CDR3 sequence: CAISAGQRDTYEQYF. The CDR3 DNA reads TGTGCCATCAGCGCGGGTCAGCGGGATACCTACGAGCAGTACTTC.

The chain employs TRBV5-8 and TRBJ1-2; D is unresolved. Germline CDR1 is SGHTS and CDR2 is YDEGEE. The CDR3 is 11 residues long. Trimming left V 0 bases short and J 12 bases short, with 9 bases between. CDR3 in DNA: TGTGCCAGCAGCTTGGGGCGGGCCGACACCTTC. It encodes CASSLGRADTF.

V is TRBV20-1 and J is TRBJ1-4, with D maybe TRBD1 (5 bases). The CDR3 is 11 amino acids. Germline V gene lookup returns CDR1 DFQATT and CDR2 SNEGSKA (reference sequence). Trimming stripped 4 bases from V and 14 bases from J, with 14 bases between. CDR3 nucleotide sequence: TGCAGTGCTAAATCTTCTGGGGGGCTGTTTTTT. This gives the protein CSAKSSGGLFF.

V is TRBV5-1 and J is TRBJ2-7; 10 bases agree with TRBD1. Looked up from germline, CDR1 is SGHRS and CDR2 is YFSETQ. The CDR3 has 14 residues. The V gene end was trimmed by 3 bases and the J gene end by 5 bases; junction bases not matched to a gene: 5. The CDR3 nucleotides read TGCGCCAGCAGCTCGGGACAGGGGACCGACGAGCAGTACTTC. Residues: CASSSGQGTDEQYF.